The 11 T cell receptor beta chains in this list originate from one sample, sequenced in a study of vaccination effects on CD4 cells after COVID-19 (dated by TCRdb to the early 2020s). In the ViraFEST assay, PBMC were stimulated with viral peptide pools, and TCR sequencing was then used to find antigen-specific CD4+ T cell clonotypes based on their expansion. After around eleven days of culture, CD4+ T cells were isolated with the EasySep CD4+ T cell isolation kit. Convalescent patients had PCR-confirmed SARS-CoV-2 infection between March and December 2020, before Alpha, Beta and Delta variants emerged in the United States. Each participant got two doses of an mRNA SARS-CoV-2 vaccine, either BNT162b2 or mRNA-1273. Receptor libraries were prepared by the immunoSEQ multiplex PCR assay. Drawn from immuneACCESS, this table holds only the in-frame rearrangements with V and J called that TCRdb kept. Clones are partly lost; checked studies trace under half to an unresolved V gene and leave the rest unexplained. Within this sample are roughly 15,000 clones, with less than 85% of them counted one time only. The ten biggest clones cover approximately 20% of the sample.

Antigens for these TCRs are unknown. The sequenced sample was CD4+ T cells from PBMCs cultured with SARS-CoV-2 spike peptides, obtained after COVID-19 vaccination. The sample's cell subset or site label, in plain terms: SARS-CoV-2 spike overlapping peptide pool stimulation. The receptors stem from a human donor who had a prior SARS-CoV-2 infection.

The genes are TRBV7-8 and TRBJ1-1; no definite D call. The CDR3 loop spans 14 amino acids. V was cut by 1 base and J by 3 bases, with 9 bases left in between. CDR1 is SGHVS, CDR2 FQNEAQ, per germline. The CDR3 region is CASSLVRDYTEAFF. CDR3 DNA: TGTGCCAGCAGCTTAGTTCGGGATTACACTGAAGCTTTCTTT.

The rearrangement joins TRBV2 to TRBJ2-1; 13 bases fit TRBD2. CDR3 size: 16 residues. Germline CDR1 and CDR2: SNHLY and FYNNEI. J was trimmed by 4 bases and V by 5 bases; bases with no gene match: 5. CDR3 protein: CASSRRLAGGYNEQFF. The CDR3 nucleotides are TGTGCCAGCAGTAGAAGACTAGCGGGGGGTTACAATGAGCAGTTCTTC.

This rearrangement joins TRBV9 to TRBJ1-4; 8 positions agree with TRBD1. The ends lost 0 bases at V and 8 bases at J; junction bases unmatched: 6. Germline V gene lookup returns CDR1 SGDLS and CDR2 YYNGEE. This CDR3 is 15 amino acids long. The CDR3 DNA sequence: TGTGCCAGCAGCGTAGCAGGGGGCAGGGGCGAAAAACTGTTTTTT. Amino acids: CASSVAGGRGEKLFF.

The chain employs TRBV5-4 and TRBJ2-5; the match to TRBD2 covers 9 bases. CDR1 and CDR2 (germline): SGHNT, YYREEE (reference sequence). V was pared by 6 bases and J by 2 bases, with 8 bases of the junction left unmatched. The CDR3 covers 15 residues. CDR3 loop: CASNKRLAEQETQYF. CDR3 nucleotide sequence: TGTGCCAGCAACAAGAGACTAGCGGAACAAGAGACCCAGTACTTC.

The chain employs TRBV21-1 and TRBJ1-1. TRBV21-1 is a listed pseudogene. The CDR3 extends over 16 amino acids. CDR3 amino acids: CASTHWPGRSNTEAFF. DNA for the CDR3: TGTGCCAGCACCCATTGGCCGGGACGGTCGAACACTGAAGCTTTCTTT.

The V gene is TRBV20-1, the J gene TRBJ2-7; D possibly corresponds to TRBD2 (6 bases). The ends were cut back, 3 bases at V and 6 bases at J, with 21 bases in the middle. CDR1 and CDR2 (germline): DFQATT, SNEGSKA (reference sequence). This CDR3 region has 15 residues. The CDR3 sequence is CSASGVRGSGSEQYF. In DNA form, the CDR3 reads TGCAGTGCTAGTGGGGTAAGAGGTAGCGGTAGCGAGCAGTACTTC.

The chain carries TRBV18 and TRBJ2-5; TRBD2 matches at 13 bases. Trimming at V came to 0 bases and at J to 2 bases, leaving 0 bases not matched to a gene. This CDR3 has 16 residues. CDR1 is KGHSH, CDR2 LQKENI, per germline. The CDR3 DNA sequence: TGTGCCAGCTCACCACCGGGACTAGCGGGGCAAGAGACCCAGTACTTC. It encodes CASSPPGLAGQETQYF.

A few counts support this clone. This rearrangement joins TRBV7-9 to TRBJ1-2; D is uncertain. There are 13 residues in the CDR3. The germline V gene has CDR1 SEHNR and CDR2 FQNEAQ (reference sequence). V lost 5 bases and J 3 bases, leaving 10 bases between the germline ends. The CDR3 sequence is CASSPTGYYGYTF. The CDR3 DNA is TGTGCCAGCAGCCCGACCGGTTACTATGGCTACACCTTC.

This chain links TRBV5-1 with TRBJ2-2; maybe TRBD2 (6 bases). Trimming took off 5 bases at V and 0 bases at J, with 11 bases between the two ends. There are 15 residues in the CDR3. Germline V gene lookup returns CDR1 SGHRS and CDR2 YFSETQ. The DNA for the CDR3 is TGCGCCAGCAGACCCGGGACTCCGAACACCGGGGAGCTGTTTTTT. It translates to CASRPGTPNTGELFF.

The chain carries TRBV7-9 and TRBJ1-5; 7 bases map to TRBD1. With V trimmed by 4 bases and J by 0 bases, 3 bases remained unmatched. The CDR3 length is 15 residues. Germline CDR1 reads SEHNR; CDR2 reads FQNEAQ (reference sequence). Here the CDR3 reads CASSSTGNSNQPQHF. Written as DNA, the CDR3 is TGTGCCAGCAGCTCGACAGGGAATAGCAATCAGCCCCAGCATTTT. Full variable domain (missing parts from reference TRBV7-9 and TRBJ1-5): DTGVSQNPRHKITKRGQNVTFRCDPISEHNRLYWYRQTLGQGPEFLTYFQNEAQLEKSRLLSDRFSAERPKGSFSTLEIQRTEQGDSAMYLCASSSTGNSNQPQHFGDGTRLSIL.

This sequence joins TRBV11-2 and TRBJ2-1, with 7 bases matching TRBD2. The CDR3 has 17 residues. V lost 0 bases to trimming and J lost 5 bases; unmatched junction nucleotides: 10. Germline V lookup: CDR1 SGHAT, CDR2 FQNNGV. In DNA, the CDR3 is TGTGCCAGCAGCTTAGATCGGGGCGGGAGTTTTAACAATGAGCAGTTCTTC. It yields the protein CASSLDRGGSFNNEQFF.